The 32 T cell receptor beta chains presented below share a single source sample, sequenced in a study of blood T cells in healthy people across ages. The use of a sample-barcoded 5' primer and a J-beta primer mix characterized a second PCR of about 7 to 12 cycles. TCRdb re-analysed the 5' RACE reads in MiXCR, keeping a single row per CDR3 protein. The data hold around 2 million distinct CDR3 sequences, with 30% to 40% observed a single time. Sequencing was carried out using blood. These receptors were taken from a human donor in good health.

V gene TRBV5-5 combines with J gene TRBJ1-4; 7 nucleotides line up with TRBD1. The CDR3 is 18 residues long. Germline V gene lookup returns CDR1 SGHKS and CDR2 YYEKEE (reference sequence). With 3 bases clipped from V and 2 bases from J, the junction kept 13 bases outside the gene matches. This CDR3 is CASSSLPQGIRTNEKLFF. DNA of the CDR3: TGTGCCAGCAGCTCTCTCCCACAGGGGATCCGGACTAATGAAAAACTGTTTTTT. Drawing the rest from reference TRBV5-5 and TRBJ1-4, the complete variable domain is DAGVTQSPTHLIKTRGQQVTLRCSPISGHKSVSWYQQVLGQGPQFIFQYYEKEERGRGNFPDRFSARQFPNYSSELNVNALLLGDSALYLCASSSLPQGIRTNEKLFFGSGTQLSVL.

This clonotype was seen many times. Here the CDR3 reads CASSQGGEKLFF. CDR3 nucleotide sequence: TGTGCCAGCAGCCAGGGCGGTGAAAAACTGTTTTTT. This chain joins TRBV3-1 and TRBJ1-4, with no clear D. Trimming shortened V by 3 bases and J by 7 bases, and 6 bases separated the two germline ends. The length of the CDR3 is 12 residues. Germline V gives CDR1 LGHDT, CDR2 YNNKEL (reference sequence).

This chain connects TRBV7-3 to TRBJ2-1; D possibly corresponds to TRBD2 (7 bases). There are 17 residues in the CDR3. Germline CDR1 is SGHTA and CDR2 is FQGTGA. Trimming pared 4 bases from V and 7 bases from J, leaving 23 bases between. The CDR3 DNA reads as TGTGCCAGCAGCTCACGGATCGGGGGCTACGGGGGGAATGAGCAGTTCTTC. Protein: CASSSRIGGYGGNEQFF.

This clonotype has just a few counts. The rearrangement links TRBV5-6 to TRBJ2-5; possible D gene TRBD2, 5 bases. CDR3 length equals 14 residues. Per germline, CDR1 SGHDT and CDR2 YYEEEE. V was shortened by 3 bases and J by 7 bases, with 16 bases between the two germline ends. This chain's CDR3 is CASSYGPLRGTQYF. As DNA, the CDR3 is TGTGCCAGCAGCTATGGACCCCTCCGGGGGACCCAGTACTTC.

The chain has TRBV5-1 and TRBJ2-1, with TRBD2 matching 10 bases. The trim removed 0 bases at V and 6 bases at J, leaving 6 bases unmatched. The germline gives CDR1 SGHRS, CDR2 YFSETQ. The CDR3 sequence is 16 residues long. The CDR3 reads CASSLGVAGGPNEQFF. The DNA of the CDR3 is TGCGCCAGCAGCTTGGGGGTAGCGGGGGGCCCCAATGAGCAGTTCTTC.

In this sample, this clonotype turned up many times. The CDR3 DNA is TGCGCCAGCAGCCAAGGCGACGGGGGAGGCGAGACCCAGTACTTC. It encodes CASSQGDGGGETQYF. This chain links TRBV4-3 with TRBJ2-5, with D tentatively TRBD2 (6 bases). This CDR3 is built from 15 residues. The germline gives CDR1 LGHNA, CDR2 YSLEER. The V end was cut by 1 base, the J end by 5 bases, with 14 bases between.

V gene TRBV19 combines with J gene TRBJ1-6; D ambiguous. Germline lookup yields CDR1 LNHDA and CDR2 SQIVND (reference sequence). The CDR3 extends over 12 amino acids. V lost 3 bases and J 4 bases, leaving 1 base between the germline ends. DNA for the CDR3: TGTGCCAGTAGTATGTATAATTCACCCCTCCACTTT. The encoded protein is CASSMYNSPLHF.

The chain joins TRBV3-1 to TRBJ2-1, with 11 positions matching TRBD2. In germline, CDR1 is LGHDT, CDR2 YNNKEL (reference sequence). Germline trimming cut 4 bases from V and 0 bases from J; bases unmatched to any gene: 20. The CDR3 has 22 amino acids. The CDR3 here is CASSLINPTSGVTLSSYNEQFF. The CDR3 DNA reads as TGTGCCAGCAGCCTTATAAATCCGACTAGCGGGGTTACCTTGAGCTCCTACAATGAGCAGTTCTTC.

A few counts support this clonotype. The gene calls are TRBV27 and TRBJ1-2; unclear D gene. CDR3 length: 15 amino acids. CDR1 and CDR2 from the germline V gene are MNHEY and SMNVEV (reference sequence). V was clipped by 6 bases and J by 6 bases, with 20 bases between them. The DNA for the CDR3 is TGTGCCAGCAGCGCCTGGGAGGGCGTCACACATGGCTACACCTTC. Amino acids: CASSAWEGVTHGYTF.

DNA for the CDR3: TGTGCCAGCAGCTTGTTGGAGCGGGGTATCCTTGAGCAGTACTTC. It codes for CASSLLERGILEQYF. The V gene is TRBV7-2, the J gene TRBJ2-5; 7 bases agree with TRBD2. The germline V gene encodes CDR1 SGHTA and CDR2 FQGNSA. The ends lost 3 bases at V and 11 bases at J; junction bases unmatched: 15. The CDR3 covers 15 residues.

This clonotype was observed a handful of times. V gene TRBV10-3 combines with J gene TRBJ2-5; 8 nucleotides match TRBD2. This CDR3 spans 13 amino acids. V lost 6 bases, J lost 3 bases, and 3 bases stayed unmatched. Germline V lookup: CDR1 ENHRY, CDR2 SYGVKD. The CDR3 DNA is TGTGCCATCAGGAAAGCGGGGGAAGAGACCCAGTACTTC. This gives the protein CAIRKAGEETQYF.

This clonotype has more than one count but fewer than ten. The rearrangement links TRBV4-3 to TRBJ2-1; possibly TRBD2 for D (7 bases). Germline loops: CDR1 LGHNA, CDR2 YSLEER. CDR3 size: 16 residues. V dropped 1 base and J dropped 4 bases, with 14 bases sitting between them. CDR3 sequence (DNA): TGCGCCAGCAGCCAAGGTGGGGGGGGCAATTACAATGAGCAGTTCTTC. It yields the protein CASSQGGGGNYNEQFF.

The chain links TRBV20-1 to TRBJ2-7; D remains unclear. The germline CDR1 and CDR2 sequences are DFQATT and SNEGSKA (reference sequence). The CDR3 consists of 11 residues. Trimming shortened V by 3 bases and J by 4 bases, and 7 bases separated the two germline ends. CDR3 sequence: CSASMGYEQYF. In nucleotides, the CDR3 is TGCAGTGCTAGTATGGGATACGAGCAGTACTTC.

This chain joins TRBV6-5 and TRBJ1-5, with 8 bases matching TRBD1. The V gene's germline CDR1 is MNHEY and CDR2 SVGAGI. Losses at the gene ends were 2 bases for V and 4 bases for J; bases not matched to a gene: 4. The CDR3 totals 15 residues. CDR3 nucleotide sequence: TGTGCCAGCAGTTACAACAGGGGGTTTAATCAGCCCCAGCATTTT. Translated, it gives CASSYNRGFNQPQHF.

In this sample, this clonotype turned up a few times. This may arise from a read error, as a much more abundant clone is one base away. J is TRBJ2-3 and V is TRBV29-1; the D gene is possibly TRBD2 (6 bases). With 2 bases removed from V and 11 bases from J, the gap between germline ends came to 14 bases. The CDR3 sequence is 12 residues long. Germline V gene sequence: CDR1 SQVTM, CDR2 ANQGSEA. The chain's CDR3 is CSVENGGNMQYF. The CDR3 nucleotides are TGCAGCGTTGAAAACGGGGGAAATATGCAGTATTTT.

There are a few counts of this clonotype. This chain uses TRBV10-3 with TRBJ2-5, with D tentatively TRBD2 (7 bases). Judging by the DNA end, TRBJ2-7 fits better; the J call may be wrong. CDR3 length: 13 residues. CDR1 is ENHRY, CDR2 SYGVKD, per germline. This CDR3 reads CAIGAGAEREQYF. CDR3 DNA sequence: TGTGCCATCGGGGCGGGGGCCGAGCGCGAGCAGTACTTC.

Worth noting for this clonotype: A junction boundary mismatches the germline segment, possibly from a read error. The chain couples TRBV4-2 to TRBJ1-1; no reliable D call. CDR1 is LGHNA, CDR2 YNFKEQ, per germline. CDR3 length: 15 residues. The chain's CDR3 is CASSQDAGMNTVAFF. The CDR3 DNA is TGTGCCAGCAGCCAAGATGCAGGTATGAACACTGTAGCTTTCTTT.

This clonotype came up a few times. The rearrangement uses TRBV2 and TRBJ2-3, with 7 bases aligning to TRBD2. The germline gives CDR1 SNHLY, CDR2 FYNNEI. With V trimmed by 5 bases and J by 4 bases, 9 bases remained unmatched. The CDR3 runs to 15 residues. For the CDR3, the DNA is TGTGCCAGCAGTCGGGACTACCGAGGGGCAGATACGCAGTATTTT. This gives the protein CASSRDYRGADTQYF.

With respect to this clonotype: A junction boundary mismatches the germline segment, possibly from a read error. This CDR3 reads CTTSSPRGPNNEQFF. The CDR3 DNA is TGTACCACCTCTTCCCCGCGGGGGCCTAACAATGAGCAGTTCTTC. The chain has TRBV15 and TRBJ2-1; a possible D gene is TRBD2 (7 bases). The CDR3 spans 15 residues. The germline V gene encodes CDR1 LNHNV and CDR2 YYDKDF (reference sequence). The variable domain in full, completed from reference TRBV15 and TRBJ2-1, reads DAMVIQNPRYQVTQFGKPVTLSCSQTLNHNVMYWYQQKSSQAPKLLFHYYDKDFNNEADTPDNFQSRRPNTSFCFLDIRSPGLGDTAMYLCTTSSPRGPNNEQFFGPGTRLTVL.

Turning to this clonotype: At one boundary the junction diverges from the germline segment, which might be a read error. V usage is TRBV7-9 and J usage is TRBJ2-1; D not resolved. CDR1 and CDR2 (germline): SEHNR, FQNEAQ (reference sequence). The CDR3 runs 12 residues. Written as DNA, the CDR3 is TGTACCAGCAGCTTGTGGAACAATGAGCAGTTCTTC. This codes for CTSSLWNNEQFF.

The chain recombines TRBV20-1 with TRBJ1-2, with a weak D call TRBD1 (5 bases). The CDR3 has 14 amino acids. Per germline, CDR1 DFQATT and CDR2 SNEGSKA (reference sequence). The ends were cut back, 7 bases at V and 4 bases at J, with 19 bases in the middle. DNA of the CDR3: TGCAGTGTTAGGGGAGAGGGGATCAGCTATGGCTACACCTTC. It codes for CSVRGEGISYGYTF.

J is TRBJ2-3 and V is TRBV7-2; D is ambiguous. The germline gives CDR1 SGHTA, CDR2 FQGNSA. This CDR3 has 14 residues. The ends were cut back, 5 bases at V and 6 bases at J, with 15 bases in the middle. The CDR3: CASSPTSGSDTQYF. The CDR3 DNA follows: TGTGCCAGCAGCCCTACGTCTGGATCGGATACGCAGTATTTT.

The V gene is TRBV7-2, the J gene TRBJ2-6; D tentatively reads TRBD1 or TRBD2 (5 bases each). Germline CDR1 is SGHTA and CDR2 is FQGNSA. The V end lost 4 bases, the J end lost 0 bases, and 16 bases lay between the germline ends. The CDR3 totals 18 residues. The CDR3 DNA sequence: TGTGCCAGCAGCTCTGCCGGGACGGCGAACTCTGGGGCCAACGTCCTGACTTTC. Protein: CASSSAGTANSGANVLTF.

On this clonotype: An end of the junction differs from the germline gene, which may be a read error. The genes are TRBV9 and TRBJ2-7, with 10 bases matching TRBD1. The CDR3 is 15 residues long. Germline lookup yields CDR1 SGDLS and CDR2 YYNGEE. The CDR3 loop is CASSVSGTGDYGQYF. In DNA, the CDR3 is TGTGCCAGCAGCGTCTCCGGGACAGGGGACTACGGGCAGTACTTC.

The V call is TRBV7-3, the J call TRBJ2-2, with D perhaps matching TRBD1 (5 bases). Germline lookup yields CDR1 SGHTA and CDR2 FQGTGA. The CDR3 covers 14 residues. V dropped 5 bases and J dropped 1 base, with 8 bases sitting between them. The CDR3 nucleotides are TGTGCCAGCAGCCATGACAGGAACACCGGGGAGCTGTTTTTT. As protein: CASSHDRNTGELFF. Filled out from reference TRBV7-3 and TRBJ2-2, the complete variable domain reads GAGVSQTPSNKVTEKGKYVELRCDPISGHTALYWYRQSLGQGPEFLIYFQGTGAADDSGLPNDRFFAVRPEGSVSTLKIQRTERGDSAVYLCASSHDRNTGELFFGEGSRLTVL.

V is TRBV30 and J is TRBJ1-2; D may be TRBD1 (6 bases). The CDR3 loop spans 15 amino acids. Germline assignment: CDR1 GTSNPN and CDR2 SVGIG (reference sequence). V dropped 0 bases and J dropped 8 bases, with 19 bases sitting between them. DNA for the CDR3: TGTGCCTGGAGTGTACTAGTGGCAGGGGCGGAGGGCTACACCTTC. Amino acids: CAWSVLVAGAEGYTF.

The chain combines TRBV20-1 with TRBJ2-5; TRBD2 is a possible D gene (6 bases). Trimming took 1 base from V and 1 from J, leaving 7 bases between them. The CDR3 spans 13 residues. Germline V gene sequence: CDR1 DFQATT, CDR2 SNEGSKA (reference sequence). This CDR3 reads CSARASAQETQYF. CDR3 coding DNA: TGCAGTGCTAGAGCTAGCGCCCAAGAGACCCAGTACTTC.

The V call is TRBV28, the J call TRBJ1-1; D not resolved. In germline, CDR1 is MDHEN, CDR2 SYDVKM. The CDR3 spans 12 residues. The V gene lost 1 base and the J gene lost 11 bases, with 11 bases spanning the gap. As DNA, the CDR3 is TGTGCCAGCAGTTTATACAATACGGGGGCTTTCTTT. Translated: CASSLYNTGAFF.

The gene calls are TRBV12-3 or TRBV12-4 and TRBJ2-4, with TRBD1 identical over 7 bases. The CDR3 is 15 residues long. V dropped 7 bases and J dropped 4; count of bases not matched to a gene: 10. The CDR3 DNA reads TGTGCCAGCACCACCGTCCGGGACAGAAAAAACATTCAGTACTTC. Its translation is CASTTVRDRKNIQYF.

V and J are TRBV20-1 and TRBJ2-5; TRBD2 might be the D (7 bases). Between the trimmed V and J ends, which lost 5 bases and 5 bases, there was a span of 12 bases. CDR3 length equals 12 residues. CDR1 DFQATT and CDR2 SNEGSKA come from the germline V gene (reference sequence). The chain's CDR3 is CSAEGGDETQYF. CDR3 nucleotides: TGCAGTGCTGAGGGGGGGGACGAGACCCAGTACTTC.

In this sample, this clonotype turned up a few times. J is TRBJ2-6 and V is TRBV7-3, with D perhaps matching TRBD1 (5 bases). The CDR3 totals 17 residues. Germline assignment: CDR1 SGHTA and CDR2 FQGTGA. V lost 5 bases to trimming and J lost 1 base, with 15 bases between them. The CDR3 region has the DNA TGTGCCAGCAGCCCCAGCCTGGCAGGGTCTGGGGCCAACGTCCTGACTTTC. Translated: CASSPSLAGSGANVLTF. The variable domain in full, completed from reference TRBV7-3 and TRBJ2-6, reads GAGVSQTPSNKVTEKGKYVELRCDPISGHTALYWYRQSLGQGPEFLIYFQGTGAADDSGLPNDRFFAVRPEGSVSTLKIQRTERGDSAVYLCASSPSLAGSGANVLTFGAGSRLTVL.

This clonotype was detected only a few times. The CDR3 sequence: CASSRAGTTFGYTF. DNA for the CDR3: TGCGCCAGCAGCCGAGCGGGGACCACGTTCGGCTACACCTTC. The J gene is TRBJ1-2, the V gene TRBV4-3; the D gene is possibly TRBD1 (5 bases). The V gene's germline CDR1 is LGHNA and CDR2 YSLEER. The CDR3 runs 14 residues. The V end lost 4 bases, the J end lost 8 bases, and 17 bases lay between the germline ends.